These 11 T cell receptor beta chains originate from one sample sequenced in a study of T cell responses to AZD1222 COVID-19 vaccine. TCRdb's table, derived via immunoSEQ multiplex PCR, lists solely in-frame clones and lacks some. The table includes 110,000 or so clones, 70% to 90% detected once. The sample in question was peripheral blood, obtained on day 0 of AZD1222 vaccination. These receptors were collected from an adult in good health.

The gene calls are TRBV5-4 and TRBJ1-1, with unresolved D. CDR1 and CDR2 from the germline V gene are SGHNT and YYREEE (reference sequence). The CDR3 is 13 residues long. V was pared by 2 bases and J by 8 bases, with 13 bases between. The DNA for the CDR3 is TGTGCCAGCAGCTTCGCGGAGAAGGAAGAAGCTTTCTTT. This gives the protein CASSFAEKEEAFF.

This rearrangement joins TRBV27 to TRBJ2-7; TRBD1 or TRBD2 may be the D gene (5 bases each). The CDR3 has 15 amino acids. V lost 6 bases and J lost 2, with 17 bases in between. Germline loops: CDR1 MNHEY, CDR2 SMNVEV (reference sequence). CDR3 region: CASSQGAPGPYEQYF. The DNA for the CDR3 is TGTGCCAGCAGCCAGGGCGCTCCGGGACCCTACGAGCAGTACTTC.

To note about this clone: Germline and junction disagree at one end, which may indicate a read error. The genes are TRBV11-2 and TRBJ1-2; 7 bases fit TRBD1. The CDR3 runs to 13 residues. Germline V CDR1 and CDR2: SGHAT, FQNNGV. DNA for the CDR3: TGTGCCAGCAGCTTAGCCCTCCGACAGGGAGAATACTTC. It codes for CASSLALRQGEYF.

A few counts support this clone. This chain joins TRBV6-5 and TRBJ1-1, with D tentatively TRBD1 (6 bases). Germline V lookup: CDR1 MNHEY, CDR2 SVGAGI. V lost 7 bases and J lost 11, with 20 bases in between. The CDR3 has 13 residues. CDR3 amino acids: CASKVVDSTWAFF. DNA for the CDR3: TGTGCCAGCAAAGTGGTGGACAGCACCTGGGCTTTCTTT.

Only a few counts were recorded for this clone. The rearrangement links TRBV6-4 to TRBJ1-2; no firm D call. The length of the CDR3 is 10 residues. V shed 7 bases and J shed 8 bases, with 8 bases lying between them. CDR1 MRHNA and CDR2 SNTAGT come from the germline V gene. The CDR3 reads CASIPGGYTF. CDR3 sequence (DNA): TGTGCCAGCATCCCGGGAGGCTACACCTTC.

The rearrangement uses TRBV6-5 and TRBJ1-5, with D unclear. This CDR3 is built from 15 residues. Germline values: CDR1 MNHEY, CDR2 SVGAGI. Trimming stripped 6 bases from V and 1 base from J, with 13 bases between. CDR3 in DNA: TGTGCCAGCAGGGTTGGCGGCCTGAGCAATCAGCCCCAGCATTTT. This translates into CASRVGGLSNQPQHF.

This rearrangement joins TRBV27 to TRBJ2-2; D remains unclear. This CDR3 region has 13 residues. V was cut by 5 bases and J by 0 bases, with 4 bases left in between. Germline values: CDR1 MNHEY, CDR2 SMNVEV (reference sequence). The chain's CDR3 is CASSPSNTGELFF. CDR3 in DNA: TGTGCCAGCAGTCCTTCGAACACCGGGGAGCTGTTTTTT.

J is TRBJ2-5 and V is TRBV6-2 or TRBV6-3; 9 nucleotides match TRBD2. Per germline, CDR1 MNHEY and CDR2 SVGEGT. With V trimmed by 0 bases and J by 4 bases, 3 bases remained unmatched. The CDR3 runs 15 residues. As DNA, the CDR3 is TGTGCCAGCAGTTACTCGGCGACTAGCGGAGAGACCCAGTACTTC. Its protein product is CASSYSATSGETQYF.

The chain has TRBV28 and TRBJ1-1, with a weak D call TRBD1 (6 bases). Trimming shortened V by 5 bases and J by 0 bases, and 10 bases separated the two germline ends. This CDR3 comprises 14 residues. From germline, CDR1 is MDHEN and CDR2 SYDVKM. CDR3 amino acids: CASSTGTLNTEAFF. CDR3 bases: TGTGCCAGCAGTACCGGGACACTGAACACTGAAGCTTTCTTT. Supplemented by reference TRBV28 and TRBJ1-1, the full variable domain reads DVKVTQSSRYLVKRTGEKVFLECVQDMDHENMFWYRQDPGLGLRLIYFSYDVKMKEKGDIPEGYSVSREKKERFSLILESASTNQTSMYLCASSTGTLNTEAFFGQGTRLTVV.

This chain joins TRBV11-2 and TRBJ1-1; tentative D call: TRBD1 (6 bases). The CDR3 is 13 amino acids. Germline CDR1 reads SGHAT; CDR2 reads FQNNGV. Trimming shortened V by 5 bases and J by 11 bases, and 18 bases separated the two germline ends. The CDR3 nucleotides are TGTGCCAGCAGCCCGACAGGAAGGATAAGGGCTTTCTTT. Encoded protein: CASSPTGRIRAFF. Together with reference TRBV11-2 and TRBJ1-1, the CDR3 gives the full variable domain: EAGVAQSPRYKIIEKRQSVAFWCNPISGHATLYWYQQILGQGPKLLIQFQNNGVVDDSQLPKDRFSAERLKGVDSTLKIQPAKLEDSAVYLCASSPTGRIRAFFGQGTRLTVV.

The sample holds a few counts of this clone. The chain carries TRBV6-4 and TRBJ2-7; 8 nucleotides align to TRBD1. CDR1 MRHNA and CDR2 SNTAGT come from the germline V gene. There are 17 residues in the CDR3. The V gene end was trimmed by 3 bases and the J gene end by 6 bases; junction bases not matched to a gene: 16. CDR3 protein: CASSEARVAGGRLEQYF. The CDR3 DNA is TGTGCCAGCAGTGAAGCTAGGGTCGCAGGGGGCCGCCTCGAGCAGTACTTC.